The T cell receptor (beta chain) described here comes from a study of PD-1 blockade in classical Hodgkin lymphoma. Findings and caveats of the study: Newly diagnosed patients reportedly trailed healthy donors in baseline TCR diversity. The authors excluded patients who started nivolumab under 1 year after ASCT. Possibly reflecting disease activity or prior therapy, repertoire differences have causes that remain undefined.

Each patient relapsed following autologous stem cell transplantation, and prior brentuximab vedotin exposure differed. V lost 1 base, J lost 4 bases, and 13 bases lay in between. Germline lookup yields CDR1 LNHDA and CDR2 SQIVND (reference sequence). CDR3 length: 15 amino acids. TCRdb's table, derived via immunoSEQ multiplex PCR, lists solely in-frame clones and lacks some. The sample shows tens of thousands of clones, 77% of them seen only once. As regards this clone: As yet, its antigen is unknown.

The sample was peripheral blood mononuclear cells (PBMCs), taken before the second cycle of nivolumab. The chain carries TRBV19 and TRBJ1-2; D call uncertain. The source of this sequence is a human donor with classical Hodgkin lymphoma. The CDR3 loop reads CASSIGGGSLYGYTF. CDR3 bases: TGTGCCAGTAGTATAGGTGGAGGTTCTCTCTATGGCTACACCTTC. Full variable domain (rest looked up from reference TRBV19 and TRBJ1-2): DGGITQSPKYLFRKEGQNVTLSCEQNLNHDAMYWYRQDPGQGLRLIYYSQIVNDFQKGDIAEGYSVSREKKESFPLTVTSAQKNPTAFYLCASSIGGGSLYGYTFGSGTRLTVV.